The 20 T cell receptor beta chains given below trace back to one sample, sequenced in a study of blood T cell repertoires in COVID-19. The repertoire was sequenced with immunoSEQ multiplex PCR; TCRdb's copy has only in-frame clones and lacks some. The sample includes 200,000 to 300,000 clones, 83% of them seen just once. Sample: PBMCs or T cells enriched from blood (not recorded which). Receptors were obtained from a woman aged 40 to 50 who had been exposed to COVID-19.

This clone came up once. This rearrangement joins TRBV5-1 to TRBJ2-5; 11 bases fit TRBD1. There are 16 residues in the CDR3. The germline V gene has CDR1 SGHRS and CDR2 YFSETQ. The V segment lost 1 base and the J segment 5 bases; nucleotides outside the gene matches: 7. Here the CDR3 reads CASSLNPGTGGETQYF. The CDR3 region has the DNA TGCGCCAGCAGCTTGAACCCGGGGACAGGGGGTGAGACCCAGTACTTC.

In its sample, this clone was seen a few times. The CDR3 nucleotides read TGTGCCAGCAGCCAAGTAGTCGGGAGTCCTGGAAACACCATATATTTT. Protein: CASSQVVGSPGNTIYF. The chain is built from TRBV3-1 (or the pseudogene TRBV3-2) and TRBJ1-3, with D unclear. Germline V gene lookup returns CDR1 LGHDT and CDR2 YNNKEL (reference sequence). CDR3 length: 16 amino acids. Trimming removed 1 base at V and 2 bases at J, with 12 bases between.

V usage is TRBV7-2 and J usage is TRBJ2-7; 7 bases are shared with TRBD1. Unmatched junction bases numbered 4, after V lost 1 base and J lost 1 base. CDR3 length: 15 amino acids. The germline V gene encodes CDR1 SGHTA and CDR2 FQGNSA. The CDR3 region has the DNA TGTGCCAGCAGCTTAGGGGGACAGCCTTCCTACGAGCAGTACTTC. Residues: CASSLGGQPSYEQYF. The variable domain in full, with the rest retrieved from reference TRBV7-2 and TRBJ2-7, is GAGVSQSPSNKVTEKGKDVELRCDPISGHTALYWYRQSLGQGLEFLIYFQGNSAPDKSGLPSDRFSAERTGGSVSTLTIQRTQQEDSAVYLCASSLGGQPSYEQYFGPGTRLTVT.

The chain couples TRBV7-9 to TRBJ1-6; 9 nucleotides line up with TRBD1. The V and J ends lost 2 bases and 9 bases, in that order; junction bases with no gene match: 5. Germline V gene sequence: CDR1 SEHNR, CDR2 FQNEAQ (reference sequence). This CDR3 has 15 residues. Written as DNA, the CDR3 is TGTGCCAGCAGCTTAATCGGGACAGGGTTTTCACCCCTCCACTTT. Protein sequence: CASSLIGTGFSPLHF.

The rearrangement uses TRBV6-5 and TRBJ2-1; D unresolved. The CDR3 has 15 amino acids. Germline loops: CDR1 MNHEY, CDR2 SVGAGI. V lost 7 bases, J lost 2 bases, and 15 bases lay in between. CDR3 protein: CASKSLGTTYNEQFF. CDR3 sequence (DNA): TGTGCCAGCAAGAGTCTTGGTACTACCTACAATGAGCAGTTCTTC.

The chain recombines TRBV5-6 with TRBJ2-3, with 11 bases fitting TRBD2. The junction had 8 bases not matched to a gene; V was cut back by 1 base and J by 4 bases. Germline V gene sequence: CDR1 SGHDT, CDR2 YYEEEE. This CDR3 spans 17 amino acids. CDR3 sequence reads: CASSLWLAGGSSDTQYF. In nucleotides, the CDR3 is TGTGCCAGCAGCTTGTGGCTAGCGGGGGGTTCATCAGATACGCAGTATTTT.

The gene calls are TRBV2 and TRBJ1-4, with D perhaps matching TRBD1 (6 bases). The CDR3 totals 12 residues. V was pared by 7 bases and J by 8 bases, with 11 bases between. Germline V gene lookup returns CDR1 SNHLY and CDR2 FYNNEI. DNA of the CDR3: TGTGCCAGCAAAGGGGGTGTGGAAAAACTGTTTTTT. It encodes CASKGGVEKLFF.

The chain joins TRBV2 to TRBJ2-3; 11 bases fit TRBD2. This CDR3 comprises 15 residues. J lost 4 bases, V lost 8 bases, and 8 bases had no gene match. The germline V gene has CDR1 SNHLY and CDR2 FYNNEI. CDR3 DNA sequence: TGTGCCAGCTACGACTATAGCGGGGGGGCAGATACGCAGTATTTT. Translation: CASYDYSGGADTQYF.

The J gene is TRBJ1-2, the V gene TRBV2; the D gene is possibly TRBD1 (6 bases). CDR3 length equals 12 residues. CDR1 is SNHLY, CDR2 FYNNEI, per germline. V lost 7 bases and J 4 bases, leaving 10 bases between the germline ends. CDR3 DNA sequence: TGTGCCAGCATTAGGGACATCTATGGCTACACCTTC. It specifies CASIRDIYGYTF. The variable domain in full, with the rest retrieved from reference TRBV2 and TRBJ1-2, is EPEVTQTPSHQVTQMGQEVILRCVPISNHLYFYWYRQILGQKVEFLVSFYNNEISEKSEIFDDQFSVERPDGSNFTLKIRSTKLEDSAMYFCASIRDIYGYTFGSGTRLTVV.

This clone was seen only once. The gene calls are TRBV13 and TRBJ2-7; TRBD1 might be the D (5 bases). V lost 2 bases and J 2 bases, leaving 7 bases between the germline ends. CDR1 and CDR2 (germline): PRHDT, FYEKMQ (reference sequence). This CDR3 has 13 residues. CDR3 region: CASSLLGPYEQYF. DNA of the CDR3: TGTGCCAGCAGCTTATTGGGGCCCTACGAGCAGTACTTC.

The chain employs TRBV5-1 and TRBJ2-3; maybe TRBD1 (6 bases). From germline, CDR1 is SGHRS and CDR2 YFSETQ. Trimming took off 0 bases at V and 2 bases at J, with 10 bases between the two ends. The CDR3 consists of 15 residues. CDR3 amino acids: CASSLGGQSTDTQYF. The DNA of the CDR3 is TGCGCCAGCAGCTTGGGAGGACAGTCCACAGATACGCAGTATTTT.

The chain combines TRBV7-2 with TRBJ2-2, with 7 bases fitting TRBD2. Germline CDR1 is SGHTA and CDR2 is FQGNSA. CDR3 length: 18 amino acids. The trim removed 4 bases at V and 1 base at J, leaving 12 bases unmatched. The CDR3 nucleotides are TGTGCCAGCAGCTCATCCCGGCTAGCGGTGCTGAACACCGGGGAGCTGTTTTTT. Its protein is CASSSSRLAVLNTGELFF. The full variable domain, rest sourced from reference TRBV7-2 and TRBJ2-2, is GAGVSQSPSNKVTEKGKDVELRCDPISGHTALYWYRQSLGQGLEFLIYFQGNSAPDKSGLPSDRFSAERTGGSVSTLTIQRTQQEDSAVYLCASSSSRLAVLNTGELFFGEGSRLTVL.

The V gene is TRBV11-2, the J gene TRBJ2-1; weak D call: TRBD2 (5 bases). Trimming left V 1 base short and J 7 bases short, with 5 bases between. CDR3 length: 12 residues. The germline V gene encodes CDR1 SGHAT and CDR2 FQNNGV. CDR3 in amino acids: CASSLGLNEQFF. CDR3 coding DNA: TGTGCCAGCAGCTTAGGACTAAATGAGCAGTTCTTC. The variable domain in full, with the rest retrieved from reference TRBV11-2 and TRBJ2-1, is EAGVAQSPRYKIIEKRQSVAFWCNPISGHATLYWYQQILGQGPKLLIQFQNNGVVDDSQLPKDRFSAERLKGVDSTLKIQPAKLEDSAVYLCASSLGLNEQFFGPGTRLTVL.

V is TRBV19 and J is TRBJ1-5; D ambiguous. This CDR3 contains 14 residues. The V and J ends lost 2 bases and 1 base respectively, with 6 bases between them. From germline, CDR1 is LNHDA and CDR2 SQIVND (reference sequence). The CDR3 here is CASSIQRSNQPQHF. As DNA, the CDR3 is TGTGCCAGTAGTATACAGCGGAGCAATCAGCCCCAGCATTTT.

The chain has TRBV9 and TRBJ1-6; maybe TRBD1 (5 bases). The CDR3 length is 15 residues. Per germline, CDR1 SGDLS and CDR2 YYNGEE. Trimming removed 0 bases at V and 10 bases at J, with 14 bases between. CDR3 region: CASSVDPGGASPLHF. The CDR3 bases are TGTGCCAGCAGCGTAGATCCTGGCGGGGCCTCACCCCTCCACTTT.

The J gene is TRBJ1-1, the V gene TRBV30, with TRBD1 matching over 7 bases. Germline-derived CDR1 and CDR2 are GTSNPN and SVGIG (reference sequence). The trim removed 5 bases at V and 8 bases at J, leaving 5 bases unmatched. CDR3 size: 11 residues. The chain's CDR3 is CAWQGVGEAFF. CDR3 DNA: TGTGCCTGGCAGGGGGTGGGGGAAGCTTTCTTT.

The V and J genes are TRBV5-1 and TRBJ2-6, with TRBD1 identical over 8 bases. The CDR3 runs 21 residues. V shed 3 bases, J shed 4 bases, and the junction held 21 bases outside the gene matches. Germline lookup yields CDR1 SGHRS and CDR2 YFSETQ. CDR3 loop: CASSSIRPGQASDTGANVLTF. The CDR3 coding sequence is TGCGCCAGCAGCTCCATTAGGCCGGGACAGGCTTCTGACACCGGGGCCAACGTCCTGACTTTC. The full variable domain, its missing parts supplied by reference TRBV5-1 and TRBJ2-6, is KAGVTQTPRYLIKTRGQQVTLSCSPISGHRSVSWYQQTPGQGLQFLFEYFSETQRNKGNFPGRFSGRQFSNSRSEMNVSTLELGDSALYLCASSSIRPGQASDTGANVLTFGAGSRLTVL.

This chain uses TRBV6-1 with TRBJ1-5; D uncertain. This CDR3 contains 15 residues. V lost 1 base and J lost 1, with 8 bases in between. Germline CDR1 MNHNS, CDR2 SASEGT. DNA of the CDR3: TGTGCCAGCAGTGAAGTACACAGCAGCAATCAGCCCCAGCATTTT. It encodes CASSEVHSSNQPQHF.

The chain joins TRBV10-3 to TRBJ1-2, with TRBD1 as a possible D gene (6 bases). V was clipped by 4 bases and J by 3 bases, with 9 bases between them. CDR1 is ENHRY, CDR2 SYGVKD, per germline. The length of the CDR3 is 13 residues. The CDR3 reads CAISAGVHYGYTF. As DNA, the CDR3 is TGTGCCATCAGTGCAGGGGTTCACTATGGCTACACCTTC.

The chain is built from TRBV4-2 and TRBJ2-5; TRBD2 matches 11 bases. V lost 1 base, J lost 2 bases, and 6 bases stayed unmatched. The CDR3 extends over 17 amino acids. Germline V gene lookup returns CDR1 LGHNA and CDR2 YNFKEQ. The DNA for the CDR3 is TGTGCCAGCAGCCAAGGGTACGCTAGCGGGGGGCAAGAGACCCAGTACTTC. Its translation: CASSQGYASGGQETQYF.